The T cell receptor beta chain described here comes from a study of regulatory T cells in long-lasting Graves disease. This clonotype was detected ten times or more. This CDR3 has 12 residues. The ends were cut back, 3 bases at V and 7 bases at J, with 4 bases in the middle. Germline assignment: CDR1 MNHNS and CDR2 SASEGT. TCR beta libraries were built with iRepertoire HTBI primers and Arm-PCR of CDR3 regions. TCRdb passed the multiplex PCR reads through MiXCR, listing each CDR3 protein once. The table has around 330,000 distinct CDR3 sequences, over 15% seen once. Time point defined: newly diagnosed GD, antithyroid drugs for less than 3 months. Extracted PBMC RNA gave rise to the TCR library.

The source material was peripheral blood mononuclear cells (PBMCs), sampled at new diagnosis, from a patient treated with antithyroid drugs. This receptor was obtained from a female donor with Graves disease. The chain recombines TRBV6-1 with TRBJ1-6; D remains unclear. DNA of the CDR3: TGTGCCAGCAGTGAGATGAATTCACCCCTCCACTTT. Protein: CASSEMNSPLHF.